The clone carrying this TCR beta chain was observed many times. The sample originates from a study of early T cells in non-severe SARS-CoV-2 infection. Using its own MiXCR run on the 5' RACE reads, TCRdb lists one record per CDR3 protein. The sample has around 100,000 distinct CDR3 sequences; around 13% are singletons. CDR3 length equals 15 residues. Germline values: CDR1 SGHVS, CDR2 FQNEAQ. V shed 5 bases and J shed 2 bases, with 16 bases lying between them. The sequence came from an adult who was a healthcare worker with PCR-confirmed SARS-CoV-2 infection or an uninfected control (not recorded which). The chain uses TRBV7-8 and TRBJ2-7, with D tentatively TRBD1 or TRBD2 (5 bases each). Sequencing was performed on whole blood. The CDR3 reads CASSPDSGGTYEQYF. The CDR3 region has the DNA TGTGCCAGCAGCCCCGACAGCGGTGGTACCTACGAGCAGTACTTC.